This TCR beta chain was recovered during a study of blood T cell repertoires in COVID-19. Assay: immunoSEQ multiplex PCR; the TCRdb copy retains only in-frame clones and omits some. This sample has about 110,000 clones, with approximately 83% found just once. The CDR3 runs 12 residues. Looked up from germline, CDR1 is MDHEN and CDR2 is SYDVKM. V lost 8 bases and J lost 2, with 9 bases in between. This sequence joins TRBV28 and TRBJ1-2; D ambiguous. The clonotype originates from a woman aged 70-85 years with acute or convalescent COVID-19. Sample: peripheral blood. CDR3 coding DNA: TGTGCCAGCCGCTCGGGGAACTATGGCTACACCTTC. This codes for CASRSGNYGYTF.